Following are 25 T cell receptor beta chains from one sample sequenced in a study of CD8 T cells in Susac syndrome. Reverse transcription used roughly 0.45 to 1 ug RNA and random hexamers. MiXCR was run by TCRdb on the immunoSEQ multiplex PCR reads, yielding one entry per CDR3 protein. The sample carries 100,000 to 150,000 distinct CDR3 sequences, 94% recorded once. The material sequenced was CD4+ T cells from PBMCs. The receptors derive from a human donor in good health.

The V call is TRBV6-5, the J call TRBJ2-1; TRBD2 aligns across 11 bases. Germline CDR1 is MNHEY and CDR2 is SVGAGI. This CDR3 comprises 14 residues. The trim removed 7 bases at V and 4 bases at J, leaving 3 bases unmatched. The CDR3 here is CASTPSGRYNEQFF. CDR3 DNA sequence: TGTGCCAGCACCCCTAGCGGGAGGTACAATGAGCAGTTCTTC.

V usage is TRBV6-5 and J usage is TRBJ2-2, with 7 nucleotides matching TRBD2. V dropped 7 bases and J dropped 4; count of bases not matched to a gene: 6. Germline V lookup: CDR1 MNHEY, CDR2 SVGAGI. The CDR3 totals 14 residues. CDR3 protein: CASKGLLLTGELFF. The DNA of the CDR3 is TGTGCCAGCAAGGGACTACTTCTCACCGGGGAGCTGTTTTTT.

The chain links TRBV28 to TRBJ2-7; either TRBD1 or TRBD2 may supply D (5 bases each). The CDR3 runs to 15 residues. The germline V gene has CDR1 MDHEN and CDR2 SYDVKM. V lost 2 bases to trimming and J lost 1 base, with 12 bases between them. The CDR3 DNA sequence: TGTGCCAGCAGTTTACCGAGGGGCGCATCCTACGAGCAGTACTTC. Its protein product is CASSLPRGASYEQYF.

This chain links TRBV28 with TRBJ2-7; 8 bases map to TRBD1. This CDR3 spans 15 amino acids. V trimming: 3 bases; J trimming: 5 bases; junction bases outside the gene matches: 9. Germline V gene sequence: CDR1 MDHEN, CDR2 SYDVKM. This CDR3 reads CASSLGPDRVHEQYF. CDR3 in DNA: TGTGCCAGCAGTTTGGGGCCGGACAGGGTTCACGAGCAGTACTTC. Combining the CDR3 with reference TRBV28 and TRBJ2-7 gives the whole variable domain DVKVTQSSRYLVKRTGEKVFLECVQDMDHENMFWYRQDPGLGLRLIYFSYDVKMKEKGDIPEGYSVSREKKERFSLILESASTNQTSMYLCASSLGPDRVHEQYFGPGTRLTVT.

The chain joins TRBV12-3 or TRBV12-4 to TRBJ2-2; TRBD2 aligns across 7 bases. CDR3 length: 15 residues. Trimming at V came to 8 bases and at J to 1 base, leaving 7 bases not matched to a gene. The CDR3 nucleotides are TGTGCCAGCGGACCTAGCGGACAGAACACCGGGGAGCTGTTTTTT. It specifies CASGPSGQNTGELFF.

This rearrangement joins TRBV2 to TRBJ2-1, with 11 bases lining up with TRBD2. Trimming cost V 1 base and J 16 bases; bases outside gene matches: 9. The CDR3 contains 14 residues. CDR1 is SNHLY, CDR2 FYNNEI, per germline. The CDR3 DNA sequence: TGTGCCAGCAGTGAAGTTGTAGCGGGAGGGCCAAAATTCTTC. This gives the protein CASSEVVAGGPKFF.

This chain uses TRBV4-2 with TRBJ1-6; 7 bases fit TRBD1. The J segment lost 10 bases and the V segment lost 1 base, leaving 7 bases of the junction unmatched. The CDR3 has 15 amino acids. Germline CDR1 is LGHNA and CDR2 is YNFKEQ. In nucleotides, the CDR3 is TGTGCCAGCAGCCAAGGGGAGAGGGGGCTCTCACCCCTCCACTTT. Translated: CASSQGERGLSPLHF.

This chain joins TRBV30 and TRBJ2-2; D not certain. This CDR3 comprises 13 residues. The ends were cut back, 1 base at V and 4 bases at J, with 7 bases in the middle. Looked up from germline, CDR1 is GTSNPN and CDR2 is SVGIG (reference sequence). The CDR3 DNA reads TGTGCCTGGAGTGCGACTCGCACCGGGGAGCTGTTTTTT. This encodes CAWSATRTGELFF.

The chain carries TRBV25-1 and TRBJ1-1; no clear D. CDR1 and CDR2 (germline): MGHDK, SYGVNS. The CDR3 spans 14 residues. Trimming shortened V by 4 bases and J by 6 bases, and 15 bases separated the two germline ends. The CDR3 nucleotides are TGTGCCAGCAGTGCTCCTGTGGGTCTCTCTGAAGCTTTCTTT. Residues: CASSAPVGLSEAFF.

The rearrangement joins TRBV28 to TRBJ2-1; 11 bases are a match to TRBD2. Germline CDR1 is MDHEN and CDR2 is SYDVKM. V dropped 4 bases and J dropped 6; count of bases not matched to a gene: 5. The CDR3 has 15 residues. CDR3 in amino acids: CASSYTSGSGNEQFF. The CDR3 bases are TGTGCCAGCAGTTACACTAGCGGGAGTGGCAATGAGCAGTTCTTC. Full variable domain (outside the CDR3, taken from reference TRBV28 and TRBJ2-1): DVKVTQSSRYLVKRTGEKVFLECVQDMDHENMFWYRQDPGLGLRLIYFSYDVKMKEKGDIPEGYSVSREKKERFSLILESASTNQTSMYLCASSYTSGSGNEQFFGPGTRLTVL.

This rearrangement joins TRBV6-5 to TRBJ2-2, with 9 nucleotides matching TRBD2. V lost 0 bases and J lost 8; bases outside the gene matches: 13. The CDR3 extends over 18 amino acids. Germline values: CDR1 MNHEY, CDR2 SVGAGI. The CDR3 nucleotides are TGTGCCAGCAGTTACTCGGACGGCGCGGGAGGGCCCTTTGGGGAGCTGTTTTTT. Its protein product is CASSYSDGAGGPFGELFF.

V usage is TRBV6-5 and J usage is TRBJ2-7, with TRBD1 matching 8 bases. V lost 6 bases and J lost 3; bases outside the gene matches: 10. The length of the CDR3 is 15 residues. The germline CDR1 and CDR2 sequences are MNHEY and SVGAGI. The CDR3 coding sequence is TGTGCCAGCAGACAAACGGACAGGGTGTTCTACGAGCAGTACTTC. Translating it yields CASRQTDRVFYEQYF.

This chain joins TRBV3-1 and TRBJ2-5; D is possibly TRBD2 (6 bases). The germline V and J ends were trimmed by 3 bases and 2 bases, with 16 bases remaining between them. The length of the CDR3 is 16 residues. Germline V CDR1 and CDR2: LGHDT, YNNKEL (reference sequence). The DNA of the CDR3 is TGTGCCAGCAGCCATCTGCCGGGAGAGTGGCAAGAGACCCAGTACTTC. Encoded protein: CASSHLPGEWQETQYF.

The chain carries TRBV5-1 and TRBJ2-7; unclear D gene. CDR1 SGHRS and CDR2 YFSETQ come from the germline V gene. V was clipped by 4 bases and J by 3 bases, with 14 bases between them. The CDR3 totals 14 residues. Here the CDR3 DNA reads TGCGCCAGCAGCAACGGACCGATAGACTACGAGCAGTACTTC. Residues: CASSNGPIDYEQYF. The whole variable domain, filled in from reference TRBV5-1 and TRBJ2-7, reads KAGVTQTPRYLIKTRGQQVTLSCSPISGHRSVSWYQQTPGQGLQFLFEYFSETQRNKGNFPGRFSGRQFSNSRSEMNVSTLELGDSALYLCASSNGPIDYEQYFGPGTRLTVT.

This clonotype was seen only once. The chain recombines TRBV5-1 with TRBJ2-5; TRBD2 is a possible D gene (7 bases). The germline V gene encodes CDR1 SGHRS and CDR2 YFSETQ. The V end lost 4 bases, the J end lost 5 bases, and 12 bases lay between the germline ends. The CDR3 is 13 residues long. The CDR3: CASSPGGAETQYF. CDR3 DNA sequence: TGCGCCAGCAGCCCGGGGGGCGCGGAGACCCAGTACTTC.

CDR3 bases: TGCAGCGTTCGTGGACTAGCGGGAGGCGATGAGCAGTTCTTC. This sequence encodes CSVRGLAGGDEQFF. This chain connects TRBV29-1 to TRBJ2-1; 14 nucleotides align to TRBD2. Germline CDR1 SQVTM, CDR2 ANQGSEA. The CDR3 is 14 residues long. V lost 5 bases and J lost 8; bases outside the gene matches: 5.

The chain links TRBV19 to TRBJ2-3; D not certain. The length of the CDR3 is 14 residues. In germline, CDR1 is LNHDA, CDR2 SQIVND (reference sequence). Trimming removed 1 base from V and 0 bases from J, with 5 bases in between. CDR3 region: CASSIGLSTDTQYF. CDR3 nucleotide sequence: TGTGCCAGTAGTATAGGGCTTAGCACAGATACGCAGTATTTT.

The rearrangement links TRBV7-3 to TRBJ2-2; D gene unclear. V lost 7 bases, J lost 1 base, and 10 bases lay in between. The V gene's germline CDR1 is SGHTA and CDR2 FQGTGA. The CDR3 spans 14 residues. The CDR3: CASTLQGNTGELFF. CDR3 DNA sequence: TGTGCCAGCACCCTACAAGGGAACACCGGGGAGCTGTTTTTT.

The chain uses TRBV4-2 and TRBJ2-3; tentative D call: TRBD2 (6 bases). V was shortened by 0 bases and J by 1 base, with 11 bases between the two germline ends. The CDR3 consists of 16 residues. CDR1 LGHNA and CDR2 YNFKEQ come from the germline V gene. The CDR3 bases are TGTGCCAGCAGCCAAGATTTTGCTAGCGGCACAGATACGCAGTATTTT. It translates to CASSQDFASGTDTQYF.

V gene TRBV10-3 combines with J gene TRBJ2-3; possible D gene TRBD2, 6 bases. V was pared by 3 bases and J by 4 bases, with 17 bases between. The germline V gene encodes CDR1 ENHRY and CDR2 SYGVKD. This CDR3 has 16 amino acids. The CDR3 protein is CAISEGSAGRPDTQYF. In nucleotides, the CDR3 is TGTGCCATCAGTGAAGGTTCCGCGGGACGACCAGATACGCAGTATTTT.

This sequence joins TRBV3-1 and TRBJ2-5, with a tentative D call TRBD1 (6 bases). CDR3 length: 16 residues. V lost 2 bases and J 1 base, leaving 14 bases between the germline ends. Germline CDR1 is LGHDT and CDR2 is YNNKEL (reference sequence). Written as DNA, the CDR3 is TGTGCCAGCAGCCAACTCTACAGGGTCTTCCAAGAGACCCAGTACTTC. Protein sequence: CASSQLYRVFQETQYF.

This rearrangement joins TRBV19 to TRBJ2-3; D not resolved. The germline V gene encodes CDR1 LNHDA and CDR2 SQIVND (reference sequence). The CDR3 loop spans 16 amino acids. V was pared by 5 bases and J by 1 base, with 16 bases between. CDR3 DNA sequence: TGTGCCAGTAGTCCCCGTTTGGGAAGGGGCACAGATACGCAGTATTTT. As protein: CASSPRLGRGTDTQYF.

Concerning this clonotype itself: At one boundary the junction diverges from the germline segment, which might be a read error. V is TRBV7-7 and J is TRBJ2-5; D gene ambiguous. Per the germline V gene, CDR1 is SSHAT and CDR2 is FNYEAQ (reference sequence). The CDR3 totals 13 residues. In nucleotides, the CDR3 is TGTGCTAGCAGCTTTCAGTTACAAGAGACCCAGTACTTC. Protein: CASSFQLQETQYF.

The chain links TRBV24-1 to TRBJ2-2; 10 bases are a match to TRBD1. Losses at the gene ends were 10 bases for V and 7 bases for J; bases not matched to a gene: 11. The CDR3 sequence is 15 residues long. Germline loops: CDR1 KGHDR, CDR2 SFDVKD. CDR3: CATLPGQGTGGELFF. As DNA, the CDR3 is TGTGCCACGCTACCGGGACAGGGGACCGGCGGGGAGCTGTTTTTT.

Written as DNA, the CDR3 is TGCGCCAGCAGCCCGGTAGCGGGAGAAAACAATGAGCAGTTCTTC. It specifies CASSPVAGENNEQFF. J is TRBJ2-1 and V is TRBV5-1, with 9 bases that match TRBD2. Germline loops: CDR1 SGHRS, CDR2 YFSETQ. Germline trimming cut 4 bases from V and 5 bases from J; bases unmatched to any gene: 7. This CDR3 has 15 amino acids.